This T cell receptor beta chain was recorded in a study of T cell responses to AZD1222 COVID-19 vaccine. Study-wide findings and caveats: Targets within unmutated variant regions were reportedly found for nearly half of spike-specific TCRs. Females made up more of the donors, who were largely white British, and clonal diversity may have come out too low.

The CDR3 consists of 14 residues. Looked up from germline, CDR1 is GTSNPN and CDR2 is SVGIG (reference sequence). V dropped 1 base and J dropped 5; count of bases not matched to a gene: 4. A remark on this clone: What it binds is not known.

Generated by immunoSEQ multiplex PCR, the TCRdb table keeps only in-frame clones and is missing some. The sample shows about 110,000 clones, approximately 86% of them seen only once. This receptor was obtained from an adult in good health. This sequence joins TRBV30 and TRBJ2-2; 7 bases agree with TRBD1. This specimen consisted of peripheral blood, obtained on day 0 of MenACWY control vaccination. The DNA of the CDR3 is TGTGCCTGGAGTGAGGGGGCAGGTACCGGGGAGCTGTTTTTT. It encodes CAWSEGAGTGELFF.